The next 30 T cell receptor beta chains were all read from a single sample in a study of identical twins. TCRdb itself ran the 5' RACE reads through MiXCR, one entry per CDR3 protein. The sample yields around 960,000 distinct CDR3 sequences, 9% to 15% seen once. The same specimen was also included in a second study, on yellow fever vaccine responses in identical twins.

Sequenced: PBMCs. All receptors derive from a woman between 18 and 29 years old in good health.

This clonotype was found many times. V usage is TRBV12-3 or TRBV12-4 and J usage is TRBJ1-1, with unresolved D. Deletions cut 6 bases from V and 0 bases from J, with 8 bases between. This CDR3 contains 13 residues. This chain's CDR3 is CASSPGMNTEAFF. The CDR3, as DNA: TGTGCCAGCAGCCCCGGAATGAACACTGAAGCTTTCTTT.

The chain carries TRBV5-1 and TRBJ1-1; perhaps TRBD1 as D (6 bases). The germline V gene has CDR1 SGHRS and CDR2 YFSETQ. Trimming shortened V by 7 bases and J by 4 bases, and 20 bases separated the two germline ends. CDR3 size: 15 residues. DNA of the CDR3: TGCGCCAGCGGGGGCGGTGGGGGCGATAGCACTGAAGCTTTCTTT. Encoded protein: CASGGGGGDSTEAFF.

This sequence joins TRBV20-1 and TRBJ2-7, with D perhaps being TRBD1 or TRBD2 (5 bases each). The V and J ends lost 4 bases and 0 bases respectively, with 13 bases between them. The CDR3 extends over 14 amino acids. The V gene's germline CDR1 is DFQATT and CDR2 SNEGSKA (reference sequence). The CDR3 here is CSANTRDPSYEQYF. The CDR3 DNA reads as TGCAGTGCTAACACCAGGGACCCCTCCTACGAGCAGTACTTC.

Only a few counts were recorded for this clonotype. The gene calls are TRBV7-7 and TRBJ2-2, with 8 bases aligning to TRBD1. This CDR3 comprises 15 residues. After removal of 5 bases from V and 5 bases from J, the junction contained 7 bases not matched to a gene. Germline CDR1 is SSHAT and CDR2 is FNYEAQ (reference sequence). DNA for the CDR3: TGTGCCAGCAGCCATGGACAGGGCCGAACCGGGGAGCTGTTTTTT. Protein product: CASSHGQGRTGELFF. The whole variable domain, filled in from reference TRBV7-7 and TRBJ2-2, reads GAGVSQSPRYKVTKRGQDVTLRCDPISSHATLYWYQQALGQGPEFLTYFNYEAQPDKSGLPSDRFSAERPEGSISTLTIQRTEQRDSAMYRCASSHGQGRTGELFFGEGSRLTVL.

In this sample, this clonotype turned up many times. The genes are TRBV7-9 and TRBJ2-2; TRBD2 matches 10 bases. This CDR3 contains 16 residues. V gave up 4 bases and J gave up 5 bases; unmatched junction bases: 7. Germline lookup yields CDR1 SEHNR and CDR2 FQNEAQ (reference sequence). As DNA, the CDR3 is TGTGCCAGCAGCTACCCGCTAGCGGGGGAAACCGGGGAGCTGTTTTTT. It specifies CASSYPLAGETGELFF.

This clonotype was seen only a few times. The chain has TRBV12-3 or TRBV12-4 and TRBJ2-7; D is possibly TRBD1 (5 bases). Trimming removed 1 base at V and 2 bases at J, with 9 bases between. The length of the CDR3 is 14 residues. The chain's CDR3 is CASSLGTRPYEQYF. The CDR3 nucleotides read TGTGCCAGCAGTTTAGGGACAAGACCCTACGAGCAGTACTTC.

This clonotype was recorded a few times. The rearrangement uses TRBV28 and TRBJ2-5, with a weak D call TRBD1 (6 bases). Germline V gives CDR1 MDHEN, CDR2 SYDVKM. V lost 7 bases and J 5 bases, leaving 14 bases between the germline ends. This CDR3 is built from 13 residues. The chain's CDR3 is CASTLQGRETQYF. Written as DNA, the CDR3 is TGTGCCAGCACGTTACAGGGCCGGGAGACCCAGTACTTC.

The rearrangement links TRBV6-5 to TRBJ2-3; perhaps TRBD2 as D (6 bases). Germline loops: CDR1 MNHEY, CDR2 SVGAGI. The V end was cut by 1 base, the J end by 8 bases, with 7 bases between. The CDR3 runs 12 residues. Written as DNA, the CDR3 is TGTGCCAGCAGTTACTTGCGGGGTACGCAGTATTTT. Its protein product is CASSYLRGTQYF.

The rearrangement links TRBV29-1 to TRBJ2-1; 11 bases match TRBD2. V lost 0 bases, J lost 5 bases, and 12 bases stayed unmatched. The CDR3 is made up of 18 amino acids. Germline CDR1 reads SQVTM; CDR2 reads ANQGSEA. CDR3 coding DNA: TGCAGCGTTGAAGATTTCGGCACTAGCGGGAGTATGGACAATGAGCAGTTCTTC. Protein sequence: CSVEDFGTSGSMDNEQFF.

This clonotype was counted a few times. The chain carries TRBV15 and TRBJ1-5; 8 nucleotides align to TRBD1. CDR1 LNHNV and CDR2 YYDKDF come from the germline V gene (reference sequence). CDR3 length equals 17 residues. V gave up 0 bases and J gave up 4 bases; unmatched junction bases: 8. In DNA form, the CDR3 reads TGTGCCACCAGCAGAGATCGATCGGACAGGGCAAATCAGCCCCAGCATTTT. Encoded protein: CATSRDRSDRANQPQHF.

The chain joins TRBV3-1 to TRBJ2-3; D not resolved. Germline lookup yields CDR1 LGHDT and CDR2 YNNKEL (reference sequence). This CDR3 region has 16 residues. Trimming cost V 0 bases and J 2 bases, with 12 bases left between them. The CDR3 protein is CASSQDLSSNTDTQYF. The CDR3 DNA is TGTGCCAGCAGCCAAGATCTCAGCTCTAACACAGATACGCAGTATTTT.

The chain carries TRBV27 and TRBJ1-2; possibly TRBD1 for D (6 bases). Trimming removed 6 bases from V and 5 bases from J, with 19 bases in between. Germline V gene sequence: CDR1 MNHEY, CDR2 SMNVEV (reference sequence). The CDR3 is made up of 15 amino acids. The DNA for the CDR3 is TGTGCCAGCAGGGTTGGGGGGCCGGCCCAGTATGGCTACACCTTC. This codes for CASRVGGPAQYGYTF.

The V and J genes are TRBV29-1 and TRBJ2-2; 10 positions agree with TRBD2. The V segment lost 1 base and the J segment 1 base; nucleotides outside the gene matches: 0. Germline values: CDR1 SQVTM, CDR2 ANQGSEA. This CDR3 is 15 amino acids long. The CDR3 nucleotides read TGCAGCGTTGAAGTAGCGGGGGGGAACACCGGGGAGCTGTTTTTT. It is translated as CSVEVAGGNTGELFF.

The CDR3 nucleotides are TGCAGTGCCCTAACCGAGACAGGGGCGTTCGGCTACACCTTC. It is translated as CSALTETGAFGYTF. This chain uses TRBV20-1 with TRBJ1-2; 8 nucleotides agree with TRBD1. Germline CDR1 DFQATT, CDR2 SNEGSKA (reference sequence). CDR3 length: 14 residues. J was trimmed by 8 bases and V by 6 bases; bases with no gene match: 14.

This clonotype was seen more than once but under ten times. The V gene is TRBV27, the J gene TRBJ2-2; D call uncertain. Trimming took 2 bases from V and 6 from J, leaving 16 bases between them. Germline V gene lookup returns CDR1 MNHEY and CDR2 SMNVEV (reference sequence). CDR3 length equals 16 residues. The CDR3 loop reads CASSLGGKPAAGELFF. As DNA, the CDR3 is TGTGCCAGCAGTTTAGGTGGGAAACCGGCGGCCGGGGAGCTGTTTTTT.

This clonotype was detected only a few times. This CDR3 is CSVSLRLADYEQYF. CDR3 DNA sequence: TGCAGCGTTAGCCTTCGACTAGCGGATTACGAGCAGTACTTC. The chain recombines TRBV29-1 with TRBJ2-7, with 9 nucleotides matching TRBD2. With V trimmed by 5 bases and J by 4 bases, 9 bases remained unmatched. The germline gives CDR1 SQVTM, CDR2 ANQGSEA. The CDR3 loop spans 14 amino acids.

This clonotype was picked up many times. The chain is built from TRBV6-1 and TRBJ2-6; D not certain. V lost 5 bases and J lost 0, with 5 bases in between. Germline loops: CDR1 MNHNS, CDR2 SASEGT. The CDR3 has 14 residues. CDR3 nucleotide sequence: TGTGCCAGCAGTCCCCACTCTGGGGCCAACGTCCTGACTTTC. Translated: CASSPHSGANVLTF.

There are many counts of this clonotype. J is TRBJ2-2 and V is TRBV7-3; D gene unclear. This CDR3 contains 14 residues. Germline CDR1 is SGHTA and CDR2 is FQGTGA. V lost 2 bases to trimming and J lost 2 bases, with 6 bases between them. CDR3 DNA sequence: TGTGCCAGCAGCTTACAGCGTAACACCGGGGAGCTGTTTTTT. This sequence encodes CASSLQRNTGELFF.

This rearrangement joins TRBV24-1 to TRBJ2-7, with 7 bases aligning to TRBD1. This CDR3 comprises 14 residues. Germline V gives CDR1 KGHDR, CDR2 SFDVKD. V shed 10 bases and J 6 bases; nucleotides not matched to a gene: 14. CDR3 residues: CATAETGTAGEQYF. As DNA, the CDR3 is TGTGCCACAGCCGAGACCGGGACAGCCGGCGAGCAGTACTTC.

This clonotype was counted at least ten times. The chain joins TRBV27 to TRBJ2-1, with 10 bases matching TRBD2. The trim removed 6 bases at V and 5 bases at J, leaving 7 bases unmatched. In germline, CDR1 is MNHEY, CDR2 SMNVEV (reference sequence). This CDR3 region has 15 residues. CDR3 in DNA: TGTGCCAGCAGCCGCACTAGCGGGAAGCACAATGAGCAGTTCTTC. Translation gives CASSRTSGKHNEQFF.

The chain recombines TRBV7-8 with TRBJ1-1, with 7 positions matching TRBD1. The V gene's germline CDR1 is SGHVS and CDR2 FQNEAQ. The CDR3 loop spans 15 amino acids. V trimming: 5 bases; J trimming: 5 bases; junction bases outside the gene matches: 11. The CDR3 DNA reads TGTGCCAGCAGCCCGAGGACAGGAAGGAGAACTGAAGCTTTCTTT. It is translated as CASSPRTGRRTEAFF.

This clonotype was detected many times. The chain combines TRBV15 with TRBJ2-2, with D perhaps TRBD2 (7 bases). Trimming took 3 bases from V and 2 from J, leaving 16 bases between them. Germline V gene lookup returns CDR1 LNHNV and CDR2 YYDKDF (reference sequence). This CDR3 region has 17 residues. The CDR3 spells CATSRGGGISNTGELFF. The DNA for the CDR3 is TGTGCCACCAGCAGGGGAGGGGGAATCTCTAACACCGGGGAGCTGTTTTTT.

In this sample, this clonotype turned up a few times. This chain links TRBV20-1 with TRBJ2-5; no firm D call. The CDR3 has 12 residues. V lost 6 bases to trimming and J lost 4 bases, with 12 bases between them. Germline-derived CDR1 and CDR2 are DFQATT and SNEGSKA (reference sequence). CDR3 DNA sequence: TGCAGTGCGCTAGGAAGAGGAGAGACCCAGTACTTC. It yields the protein CSALGRGETQYF.

This clonotype was seen more than once but under ten times. The chain couples TRBV5-1 to TRBJ2-7; D possibly corresponds to TRBD2 (6 bases). The CDR3 is 13 amino acids. Deletions cut 4 bases from V and 5 bases from J, with 13 bases between. Germline values: CDR1 SGHRS, CDR2 YFSETQ. CDR3: CASSLGGSDEQYF. In DNA form, the CDR3 reads TGCGCCAGCAGCCTGGGAGGTTCGGACGAGCAGTACTTC.

This clonotype has a handful of counts. The V gene is TRBV5-1, the J gene TRBJ2-1; 7 nucleotides agree with TRBD1. V shed 4 bases, J shed 2 bases, and the junction held 21 bases outside the gene matches. Germline loops: CDR1 SGHRS, CDR2 YFSETQ. CDR3 length equals 20 residues. DNA for the CDR3: TGCGCCAGCAGCCCGCACCCCGTGAACGCCGACAGGGTCACCTACAATGAGCAGTTCTTC. This translates into CASSPHPVNADRVTYNEQFF.

The V gene is TRBV29-1, the J gene TRBJ2-7, with D hard to call. The germline CDR1 and CDR2 sequences are SQVTM and ANQGSEA. Trimming stripped 1 base from V and 6 bases from J, with 7 bases between. CDR3 size: 11 residues. In nucleotides, the CDR3 is TGCAGCGTTGAAGTGGCAGTCGAGCAGTACTTC. Its translation is CSVEVAVEQYF.

This clonotype has a count of ten or more. V is TRBV24-1 and J is TRBJ2-2; maybe TRBD2 (6 bases). Germline values: CDR1 KGHDR, CDR2 SFDVKD. CDR3 length: 12 amino acids. The germline V and J ends were trimmed by 7 bases and 7 bases, with 9 bases remaining between them. The CDR3, as DNA: TGTGCCACCAGAGACGGGAGCGGGGAGCTGTTTTTT. Encoded protein: CATRDGSGELFF.

This clonotype was counted ten times or more. The V and J genes are TRBV12-3 or TRBV12-4 and TRBJ2-1, with D perhaps matching TRBD1 or TRBD2 (5 bases each). The CDR3 runs 13 residues. The ends were cut back, 7 bases at V and 7 bases at J, with 14 bases in the middle. The CDR3 region is CASTPSGGNEQFF. The CDR3 nucleotides read TGTGCCAGCACCCCGAGTGGGGGTAATGAGCAGTTCTTC.

This clonotype was seen ten or more times. The J gene is TRBJ2-2, the V gene TRBV7-9; either TRBD1 or TRBD2 may supply D (5 bases each). Trimming shortened V by 0 bases and J by 6 bases, and 8 bases separated the two germline ends. Germline loops: CDR1 SEHNR, CDR2 FQNEAQ (reference sequence). The CDR3 extends over 14 amino acids. CDR3 region: CASSLAGVSGELFF. DNA for the CDR3: TGTGCCAGCAGCTTAGCGGGGGTTTCCGGGGAGCTGTTTTTT.

This chain links TRBV7-9 with TRBJ2-1; D is unresolved. V lost 5 bases to trimming and J lost 0 bases, with 11 bases between them. Looked up from germline, CDR1 is SEHNR and CDR2 is FQNEAQ (reference sequence). This CDR3 spans 15 amino acids. CDR3 amino acids: CASSTPGDSYNEQFF. DNA of the CDR3: TGTGCCAGCAGCACACCTGGGGACTCCTACAATGAGCAGTTCTTC. The full variable domain, with the rest looked up from reference TRBV7-9 and TRBJ2-1, is DTGVSQNPRHKITKRGQNVTFRCDPISEHNRLYWYRQTLGQGPEFLTYFQNEAQLEKSRLLSDRFSAERPKGSFSTLEIQRTEQGDSAMYLCASSTPGDSYNEQFFGPGTRLTVL.